This T cell receptor (beta chain) emerged from a study of cytomegalovirus exposure and HLA in healthy donors. Donors sampled were nominally healthy, though unrecorded immune exposures were likely. The PCR ran on 60 Vbeta and 13 Jbeta primers. Sequencing was performed with immunoSEQ multiplex PCR; in TCRdb, only in-frame clones are kept and a portion is missing. In the table there are 110,000 or so clones, 82% of which are singletons. The trim removed 2 bases at V and 5 bases at J, leaving 8 bases unmatched. The CDR3 contains 16 residues. Germline lookup yields CDR1 ENHRY and CDR2 SYGVKD. This TCR came from a woman between 18 and 30 years old in good health and CMV-seronegative. The chain links TRBV10-3 to TRBJ2-5, with 10 positions matching TRBD2. The source material was PBMCs. As DNA, the CDR3 is TGTGCCATCAGTGAGGCCCTAGCGGGAGCGAGGGAGACCCAGTACTTC. It is translated as CAISEALAGARETQYF.